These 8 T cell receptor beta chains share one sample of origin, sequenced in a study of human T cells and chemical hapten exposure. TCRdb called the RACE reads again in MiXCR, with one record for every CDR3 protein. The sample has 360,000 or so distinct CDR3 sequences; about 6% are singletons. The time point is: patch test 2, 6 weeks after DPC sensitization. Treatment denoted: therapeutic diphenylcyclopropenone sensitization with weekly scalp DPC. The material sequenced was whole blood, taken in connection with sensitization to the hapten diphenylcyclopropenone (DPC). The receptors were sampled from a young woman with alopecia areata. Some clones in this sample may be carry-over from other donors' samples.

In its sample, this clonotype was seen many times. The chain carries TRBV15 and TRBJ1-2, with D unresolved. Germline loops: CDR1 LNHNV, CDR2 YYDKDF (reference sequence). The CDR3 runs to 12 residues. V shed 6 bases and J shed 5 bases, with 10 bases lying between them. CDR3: CATSGTNYGYTF. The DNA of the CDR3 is TGTGCCACCAGTGGCACAAATTATGGCTACACCTTC.

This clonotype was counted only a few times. CDR3 loop: CASSSRTARQYF. CDR3 coding DNA: TGTGCCAGCAGCTCTAGGACGGCTCGGCAGTACTTC. This chain connects TRBV7-9 to TRBJ2-7; the D is unclear. The CDR3 sequence is 12 residues long. Trimming took 4 bases from V and 9 from J, leaving 13 bases between them. Looked up from germline, CDR1 is SEHNR and CDR2 is FQNEAQ (reference sequence).

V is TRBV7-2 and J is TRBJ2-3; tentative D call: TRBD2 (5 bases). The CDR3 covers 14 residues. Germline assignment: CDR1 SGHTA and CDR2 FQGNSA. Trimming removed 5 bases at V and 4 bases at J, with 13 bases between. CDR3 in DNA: TGTGCCAGCAGCCCCGCGGGTTTGCCAGATACGCAGTATTTT. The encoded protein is CASSPAGLPDTQYF.

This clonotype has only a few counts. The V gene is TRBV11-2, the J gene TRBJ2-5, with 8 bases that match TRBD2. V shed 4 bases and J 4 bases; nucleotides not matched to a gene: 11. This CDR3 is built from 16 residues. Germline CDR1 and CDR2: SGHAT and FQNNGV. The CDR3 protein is CASSSRGAGAVETQYF. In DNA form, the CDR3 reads TGTGCCAGCAGCTCCCGCGGAGCGGGGGCGGTAGAGACCCAGTACTTC.

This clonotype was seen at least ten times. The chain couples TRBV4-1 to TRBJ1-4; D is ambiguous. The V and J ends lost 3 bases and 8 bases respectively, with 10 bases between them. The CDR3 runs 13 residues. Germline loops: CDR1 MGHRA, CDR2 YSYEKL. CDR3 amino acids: CASSQILGEKLFF. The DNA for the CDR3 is TGCGCCAGCAGCCAGATACTAGGGGAAAAACTGTTTTTT.

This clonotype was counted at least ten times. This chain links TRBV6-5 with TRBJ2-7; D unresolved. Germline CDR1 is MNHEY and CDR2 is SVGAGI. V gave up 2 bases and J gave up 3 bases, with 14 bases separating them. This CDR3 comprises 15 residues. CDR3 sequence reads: CASSYRPETGYEQYF. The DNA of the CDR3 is TGTGCCAGCAGTTACCGGCCAGAGACGGGCTACGAGCAGTACTTC.

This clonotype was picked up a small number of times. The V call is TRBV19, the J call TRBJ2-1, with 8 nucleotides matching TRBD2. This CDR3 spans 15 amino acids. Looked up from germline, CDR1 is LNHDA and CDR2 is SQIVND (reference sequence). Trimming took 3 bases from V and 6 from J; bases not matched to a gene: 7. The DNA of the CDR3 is TGTGCCAGTAGTATCGTCGGGCTAGCGGGCAATGAGCAGTTCTTC. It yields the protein CASSIVGLAGNEQFF.

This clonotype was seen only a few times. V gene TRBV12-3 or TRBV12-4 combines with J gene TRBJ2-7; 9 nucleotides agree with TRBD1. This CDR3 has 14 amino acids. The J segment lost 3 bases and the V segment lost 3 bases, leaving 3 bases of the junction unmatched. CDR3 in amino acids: CASSFGQGYYEQYF. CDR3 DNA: TGTGCCAGCAGTTTTGGACAGGGGTACTACGAGCAGTACTTC.